This T cell receptor (beta chain) originates from a study of CD8 T cells in Susac syndrome. Healthy donors served as the controls. They were matched for age and sex. Negative isolation yielded CD8+ and CD4+ T cells; FACS enriched TEMRA cells. The CDR3 consists of 14 residues. CDR1 SGHVS and CDR2 FNYEAQ come from the germline V gene. Trimming pared 7 bases from V and 0 bases from J, leaving 10 bases between. When the RNA was reverse transcribed, random hexamers were used with an input of roughly 0.5 to 1 ug. The amplification used immunoSEQ multiplex PCR on TCR beta CDR3; it spanned 54 Vbeta and 13 Jbeta. TCRdb called the immunoSEQ multiplex PCR reads again in MiXCR, with one record for every CDR3 protein. The sample lists 110,000 to 150,000 distinct CDR3 sequences; over 85% were seen once. General study results and limits: The study's TCR sequencing and HLA analysis covered a relatively small number of individuals, and the study acknowledged this.

About this clonotype itself: Its antigen is unidentified.

Sequencing was carried out using CD8+ T cells from PBMCs. This TCR derives from a human donor in good health. This rearrangement joins TRBV7-6 to TRBJ1-5; D uncertain. The CDR3 DNA reads TGTGCCAGCACCGTAGGGTATAGCAATCAGCCCCAGCATTTT. Translating gives CASTVGYSNQPQHF. The full variable domain, rest sourced from reference TRBV7-6 and TRBJ1-5, is GAGVSQSPRYKVTKRGQDVALRCDPISGHVSLYWYRQALGQGPEFLTYFNYEAQQDKSGLPNDRFSAERPEGSISTLTIQRTEQRDSAMYRCASTVGYSNQPQHFGDGTRLSIL.